The present T cell receptor (beta chain) was sequenced within a study of blood T cell repertoires in COVID-19. As for the study in general: The United States, Italy and Spain were the sources of the acute and convalescent COVID-19 samples.

As processed by the authors: Reference gene primer amplification yielded estimated nucleated cell counts. The protocol was immunoSEQ multiplex PCR, while the TCRdb copy is restricted to in-frame clones and leaves out a portion. For V, J and clone size, that table is used; D and trimming come from the DNA. The repertoire includes 100,000 to 150,000 clones, 84% of them detected once, and approximately 13% sits in the top ten. V was clipped by 3 bases and J by 5 bases, with 8 bases between them. Germline V lookup: CDR1 LNHDA, CDR2 SQIVND (reference sequence). The CDR3 has 13 amino acids. The sequenced sample was peripheral blood. This sequence originates from a woman aged 25 to 39 who had recovered from COVID-19. The chain joins TRBV19 to TRBJ2-1; TRBD2 might be the D (6 bases). CDR3 sequence: CASSIGGNNEQFF. The CDR3 DNA is TGTGCCAGTAGTATTGGGGGGAACAATGAGCAGTTCTTC.